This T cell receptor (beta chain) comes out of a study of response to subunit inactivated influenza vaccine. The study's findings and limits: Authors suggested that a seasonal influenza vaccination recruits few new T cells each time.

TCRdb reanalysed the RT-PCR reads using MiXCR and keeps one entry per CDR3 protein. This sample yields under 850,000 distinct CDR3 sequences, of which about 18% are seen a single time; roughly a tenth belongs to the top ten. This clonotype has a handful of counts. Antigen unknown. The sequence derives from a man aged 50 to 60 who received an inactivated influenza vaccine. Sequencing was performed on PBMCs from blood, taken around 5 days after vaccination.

CDR3 sequence: CASSAPRKAGEVSYNEQFF. The CDR3 nucleotides read TGTGCCAGCAGCGCTCCGAGGAAAGCGGGAGAGGTTTCCTACAATGAGCAGTTCTTC. The chain carries TRBV3-1 and TRBJ2-1; 8 nucleotides match TRBD2. Germline CDR1 and CDR2: LGHDT and YNNKEL (reference sequence). J lost 1 base, V lost 5 bases, and 16 bases had no gene match. The length of the CDR3 is 19 residues.